Listed below are T cell receptor beta chains from one sample, sequenced in a study of blood T cell repertoires in COVID-19. Sequencing was performed with immunoSEQ multiplex PCR; in TCRdb, only in-frame clones are kept and a portion is missing. This table has roughly 150,000 clones, more than 80% appearing once. Sequencing was carried out using PBMCs or T cells enriched from blood (not recorded which). These receptors all come from a man in his fifties or sixties who had recovered from COVID-19. The CDR3 runs from the conserved cysteine through the conserved F or W. A D gene is named only where the DNA matches it firmly. Size is omitted from some rows. Given values are once, few, many or a class for expanded clones.

j_call v_call clone_size d_call cdr3_aa cdr3_nt
TRBJ2-1 TRBV7-3 - - CASSLEASYEQFF TGTGCCAGCAGCTTAGAGGCTAGCTATGAGCAGTTCTTC
TRBJ2-7 TRBV10-1 - TRBD1 CASSEDGTGDGEQYF TGCGCCAGCAGTGAGGATGGGACAGGGGATGGAGAGCAGTACTTC
TRBJ1-3 TRBV30 - - CAWRPGSGNTIYF TGTGCCTGGAGGCCGGGCTCTGGAAACACCATATATTTT
TRBJ1-1 TRBV18 - TRBD1 CASSPGTGWNTEAFF TGTGCCAGCTCACCAGGGACAGGTTGGAACACTGAAGCTTTCTTT
TRBJ1-2 TRBV19 - - CASCLGAQPTYGYTF TGTGCCAGCTGTCTGGGGGCACAGCCCACCTATGGCTACACCTTC
TRBJ2-3 TRBV7-9 - TRBD1 CASSRAQTGEDTQYF TGTGCCAGCAGCCGGGCCCAAACAGGGGAAGATACGCAGTATTTT
TRBJ1-2 TRBV28 once - CASSLYRAWAPNYGYTF TGTGCCAGCAGTTTATACAGGGCCTGGGCCCCTAACTATGGCTACACCTTC
TRBJ2-3 TRBV3-1/TRBV3-2 - TRBD1 CASKNRGPEDTQYF TGTGCCAGCAAAAACAGGGGGCCGGAAGATACGCAGTATTTT
TRBJ1-4 TRBV7-6 - - CASSLGDRWNEKLFF TGTGCCAGCAGCTTAGGTGACAGATGGAATGAAAAACTGTTTTTT
TRBJ1-3 TRBV7-2 - TRBD1 CASSLGPGQGGNTIYF TGTGCCAGCAGCTTAGGACCGGGACAGGGGGGAAACACCATATATTTT
TRBJ1-6 TRBV9 - - CASSVRTENSPLHF TGTGCCAGCAGCGTCCGGACAGAGAATTCACCCCTCCACTTT
TRBJ2-7 TRBV7-2 - - CASSFAAETTYEQYF TGTGCCAGCAGCTTCGCGGCAGAGACGACCTACGAGCAGTACTTC
TRBJ2-7 TRBV18 - - CASSPSHSSEQYF TGTGCCAGCTCACCATCACACAGCTCCGAGCAGTACTTC
TRBJ1-4 TRBV4-1 - - CASSQPRGGQTIRKLFF TGCGCCAGCAGCCAACCCCGAGGGGGTCAGACAATAAGGAAACTGTTTTTT
TRBJ2-6 TRBV5-1 - - CASSVGTQDYSGANVLTF TGCGCCAGCAGCGTCGGGACACAAGACTACTCTGGGGCCAACGTCCTGACTTTC
TRBJ2-1 TRBV27 - TRBD1 CASRRQGTSSYNEQFF TGTGCCAGCAGACGACAGGGGACCAGCTCCTACAATGAGCAGTTCTTC
TRBJ2-1 TRBV9 - TRBD2 CASSVGTSGADEQFF TGTGCCAGCAGCGTAGGGACTAGCGGGGCGGATGAGCAGTTCTTC
TRBJ1-4 TRBV4-2 once TRBD1 CASSQDGDSLNEKLFF TGTGCCAGCAGCCAAGATGGGGACAGTTTAAATGAAAAACTGTTTTTT
TRBJ2-7 TRBV7-3 once - CASSLYPGLGEGGEQYF TGTGCCAGCAGCTTATACCCAGGGTTAGGGGAAGGGGGAGAGCAGTACTTC
TRBJ1-2 TRBV6-5 - - CASSSETGPQFGYTF TGTGCCAGCAGTTCGGAAACAGGCCCCCAGTTTGGCTACACCTTC
TRBJ1-1 TRBV4-3 - - CASSQPTTGVAFF TGCGCCAGCAGCCAACCGACGACAGGTGTAGCTTTCTTT
TRBJ2-3 TRBV27 - TRBD2 CASKGAGLAGGRVTDTQYF TGTGCCAGCAAAGGAGCGGGACTAGCGGGGGGGAGGGTGACAGATACGCAGTATTTT
TRBJ2-5 TRBV21-1 few - CASKETVFGGIRIAGGIIQETQYF TGTGCCAGCAAAGAGACAGTCTTCGGTGGGATTAGGATAGCGGGGGGAATAATCCAAGAGACCCAGTACTTC
TRBJ2-3 TRBV9 once - CASSFLAGQMADTQYF TGTGCCAGCAGCTTCCTTGCTGGCCAGATGGCAGATACGCAGTATTTT
TRBJ1-3 TRBV9 - - CASSVEGDPGNTIYF TGTGCCAGCAGCGTAGAGGGAGATCCAGGAAACACCATATATTTT
TRBJ1-6 TRBV30 once - CAWSANNSPLHF TGTGCCTGGAGTGCAAATAATTCACCCCTCCACTTT
TRBJ1-2 TRBV2 - TRBD1 CASRRTGTGDGYTF TGTGCCAGCAGACGAACCGGGACAGGGGATGGCTACACCTTC
TRBJ1-1 TRBV2 - - CASTQGMNTEAFF TGTGCCAGCACCCAGGGGATGAACACTGAAGCTTTCTTT
TRBJ2-1 TRBV19 - TRBD2 CASSKKSGRGSYNEQFF TGTGCCAGTAGTAAAAAGAGCGGGAGGGGCTCCTACAATGAGCAGTTCTTC
TRBJ2-3 TRBV30 once TRBD2 CARTSGGQGFGTQYF TGTGCTAGGACTAGCGGGGGGCAGGGGTTCGGTACGCAGTATTTT
TRBJ1-5 TRBV6-5 - TRBD1 CASSRTGLNQPQHF TGTGCCAGCAGTCGGACAGGGTTGAATCAGCCCCAGCATTTT
TRBJ1-6 TRBV6-5 - TRBD1 CASSYSQGADSPLHF TGTGCCAGCAGTTATTCTCAGGGGGCGGATTCACCCCTCCACTTT
TRBJ1-5 TRBV2 - - CASQSLGQPEFNQPQHF TGTGCCAGCCAGTCGCTCGGACAGCCTGAATTCAATCAGCCCCAGCATTTT
TRBJ1-6 TRBV9 - - CASSSHPRGNNSPLHF TGTGCCAGCAGCTCCCACCCCCGGGGTAATAATTCACCCCTCCACTTT
TRBJ1-2 TRBV7-9 - - CASSLKSTDYGYTF TGTGCCAGCAGCTTAAAATCGACAGACTATGGCTACACCTTC
TRBJ2-7 TRBV19 few TRBD1 CASSSSGTGLSYEQYF TGTGCCAGTAGTTCATCCGGGACAGGGCTATCCTACGAGCAGTACTTC
TRBJ2-5 TRBV20-1 - - CSASQQETQYF TGCAGTGCTAGCCAGCAAGAGACCCAGTACTTC
TRBJ1-1 TRBV7-2 - - CASSLAAVMNTEAFF TGTGCCAGCAGCTTAGCGGCCGTCATGAACACTGAAGCTTTCTTT
TRBJ1-1 TRBV29-1 - - CSVRQGYTEAFF TGCAGCGTTAGGCAGGGGTACACTGAAGCTTTCTTT
TRBJ1-6 TRBV7-9 - TRBD1 CASSSGTGPSPLHF TGTGCCAGCAGTTCCGGGACAGGGCCTTCACCCCTCCACTTT
TRBJ1-3 TRBV5-1 - - CASSQGDVGGGNTIYF TGCGCCAGCAGCCAAGGGGACGTGGGAGGTGGAAACACCATATATTTT
TRBJ1-2 TRBV7-8 - - CASSLVETAYYGYTF TGTGCCAGCAGCTTAGTAGAGACAGCATACTATGGCTACACCTTC
TRBJ2-7 TRBV5-1 - - CASSLPSSYEQYF TGCGCCAGCAGTTTACCTAGCTCCTACGAGCAGTACTTC
TRBJ1-2 TRBV2 - - CASSDPGGYGYTF TGTGCCAGCAGTGATCCGGGGGGCTATGGCTACACCTTC
TRBJ2-1 TRBV7-8 - - CASSLDRGSPVF TGTGCCAGCAGCTTAGATCGGGGTAGTCCGGTCTTC
TRBJ2-5 TRBV18 - - CASSTRQQETQYF TGTGCCAGCTCAACCCGACAGCAAGAGACCCAGTACTTC
TRBJ1-5 TRBV2 - - CASTSDGGLSNQPQHF TGTGCCAGCACCTCGGATGGGGGGTTGAGCAATCAGCCCCAGCATTTT
TRBJ2-2 TRBV6-2/TRBV6-3 few - CASSPVAVGLFF TGTGCCAGCAGCCCCGTGGCCGTTGGGCTGTTTTTT
TRBJ2-2 TRBV5-1 - - CASSAGYDTGELFF TGCGCCAGCAGCGCGGGTTACGACACCGGGGAGCTGTTTTTT
TRBJ1-5 TRBV28 few - CASSQSPTLQPQHF TGTGCCAGCAGCCAAAGTCCTACCCTTCAGCCCCAGCATTTT
TRBJ2-1 TRBV4-1 - TRBD2 CASSQGVTGGYNEQFF TGCGCCAGCAGCCAAGGCGTTACGGGGGGCTACAATGAGCAGTTCTTC
TRBJ2-5 TRBV5-1 once - CASRRSRGETQYF TGCGCCAGCAGAAGATCCAGGGGAGAGACCCAGTACTTC
TRBJ1-2 TRBV18 - TRBD1 CASSPPGQIIAYGYTF TGTGCCAGCTCACCACCGGGACAGATTATTGCCTATGGCTACACCTTC
TRBJ1-5 TRBV19 - - CASSVWENSNQPQHF TGTGCCAGTAGTGTTTGGGAGAATAGCAATCAGCCCCAGCATTTT